The entry that follows covers one TCR beta chain sequence. Its matching antigen is unknown. This entry is derived from a study of response to subunit inactivated influenza vaccine. Findings of the study overall: Authors suggested that a seasonal influenza vaccination recruits few new T cells each time.

Trimming took off 6 bases at V and 6 bases at J, with 7 bases between the two ends. Germline V gene sequence: CDR1 MNHEY, CDR2 SVGAGI. The CDR3 has 11 residues. TCRdb used MiXCR to reprocess the RT-PCR reads, holding one entry per CDR3 protein. The table lists roughly 790,000 distinct CDR3 sequences, 20% to 25% of them singletons. The specimen comprised PBMCs from blood, sampled more than 4 days after vaccination. V is TRBV6-5 and J is TRBJ2-3; D call uncertain. The receptor was isolated from a man aged 45-65 years who received an inactivated influenza vaccine. This CDR3 reads CASRQWDTQYF. Written as DNA, the CDR3 is TGTGCCAGCAGGCAGTGGGATACGCAGTATTTT.